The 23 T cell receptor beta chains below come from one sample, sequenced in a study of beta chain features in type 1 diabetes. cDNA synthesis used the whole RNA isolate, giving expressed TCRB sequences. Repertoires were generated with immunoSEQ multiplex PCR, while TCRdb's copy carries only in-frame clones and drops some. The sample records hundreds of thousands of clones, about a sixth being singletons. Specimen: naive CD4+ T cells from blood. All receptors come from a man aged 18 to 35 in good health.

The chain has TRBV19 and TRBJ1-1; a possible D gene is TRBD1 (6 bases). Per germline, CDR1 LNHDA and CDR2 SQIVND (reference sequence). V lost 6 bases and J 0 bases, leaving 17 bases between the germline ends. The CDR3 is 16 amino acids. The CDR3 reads CASSPFGRTVNTEAFF. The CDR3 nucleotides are TGTGCCAGTAGCCCATTTGGCCGGACAGTGAACACTGAAGCTTTCTTT.

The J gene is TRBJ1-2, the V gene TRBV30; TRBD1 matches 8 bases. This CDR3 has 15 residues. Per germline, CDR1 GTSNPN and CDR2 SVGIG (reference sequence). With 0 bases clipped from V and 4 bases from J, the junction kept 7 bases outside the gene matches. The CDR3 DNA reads TGTGCCTGGAGTGTAAAGGACAGGGCGGCCTATGGCTACACCTTC. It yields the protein CAWSVKDRAAYGYTF.

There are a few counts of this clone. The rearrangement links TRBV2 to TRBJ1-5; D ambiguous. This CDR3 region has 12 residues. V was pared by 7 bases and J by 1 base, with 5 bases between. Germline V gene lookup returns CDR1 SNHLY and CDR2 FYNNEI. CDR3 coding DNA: TGTGCCAGCATGTTAAGCAATCAGCCCCAGCATTTT. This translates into CASMLSNQPQHF.

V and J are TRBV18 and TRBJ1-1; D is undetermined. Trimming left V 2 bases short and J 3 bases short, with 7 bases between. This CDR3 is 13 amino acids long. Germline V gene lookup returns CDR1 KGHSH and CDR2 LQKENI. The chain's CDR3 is CASSPTPDTEAFF. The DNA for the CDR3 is TGTGCCAGCTCACCAACGCCTGACACTGAAGCTTTCTTT.

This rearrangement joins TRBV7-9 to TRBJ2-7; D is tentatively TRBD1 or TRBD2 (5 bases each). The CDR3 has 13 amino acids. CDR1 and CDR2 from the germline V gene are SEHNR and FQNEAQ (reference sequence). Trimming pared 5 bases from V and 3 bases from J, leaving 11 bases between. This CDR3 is CASSTGRNYEQYF. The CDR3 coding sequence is TGTGCCAGCAGCACGGGACGGAACTACGAGCAGTACTTC.

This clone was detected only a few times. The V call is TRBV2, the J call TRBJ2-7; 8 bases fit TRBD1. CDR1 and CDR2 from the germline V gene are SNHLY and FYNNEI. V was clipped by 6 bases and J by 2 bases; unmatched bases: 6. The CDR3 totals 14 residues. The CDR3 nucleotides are TGTGCCAGCAGGGGACAGGTTGATACCTACGAGCAGTACTTC. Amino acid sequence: CASRGQVDTYEQYF.

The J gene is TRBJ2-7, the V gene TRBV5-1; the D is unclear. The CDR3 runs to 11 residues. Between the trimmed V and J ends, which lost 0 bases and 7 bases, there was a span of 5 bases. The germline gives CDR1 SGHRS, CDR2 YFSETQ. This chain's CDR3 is CASSLVKEQYF. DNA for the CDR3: TGCGCCAGCAGCTTGGTTAAAGAGCAGTACTTC.

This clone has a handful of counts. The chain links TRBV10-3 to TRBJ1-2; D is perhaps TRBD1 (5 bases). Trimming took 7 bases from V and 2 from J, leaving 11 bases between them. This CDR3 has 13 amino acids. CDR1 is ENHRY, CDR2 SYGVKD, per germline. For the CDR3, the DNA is TGTGCCATCAAGACAGCGAGAAACTATGGCTACACCTTC. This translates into CAIKTARNYGYTF.

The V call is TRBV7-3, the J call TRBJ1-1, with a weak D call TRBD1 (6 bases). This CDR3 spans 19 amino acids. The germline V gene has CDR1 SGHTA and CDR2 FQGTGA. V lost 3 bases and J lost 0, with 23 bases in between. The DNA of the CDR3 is TGTGCCAGCAGCTTGGAGGGGGTGGCAACAGCCACAGTGAACACTGAAGCTTTCTTT. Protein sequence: CASSLEGVATATVNTEAFF. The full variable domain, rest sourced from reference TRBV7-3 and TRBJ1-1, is GAGVSQTPSNKVTEKGKYVELRCDPISGHTALYWYRQSLGQGPEFLIYFQGTGAADDSGLPNDRFFAVRPEGSVSTLKIQRTERGDSAVYLCASSLEGVATATVNTEAFFGQGTRLTVV.

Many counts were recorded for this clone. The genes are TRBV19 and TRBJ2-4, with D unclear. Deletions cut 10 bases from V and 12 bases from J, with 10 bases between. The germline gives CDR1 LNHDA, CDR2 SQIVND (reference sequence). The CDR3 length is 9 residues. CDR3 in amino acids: CATLWTQYF. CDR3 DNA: TGTGCCACTCTTTGGACTCAGTACTTC. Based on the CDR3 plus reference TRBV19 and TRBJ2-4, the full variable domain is DGGITQSPKYLFRKEGQNVTLSCEQNLNHDAMYWYRQDPGQGLRLIYYSQIVNDFQKGDIAEGYSVSREKKESFPLTVTSAQKNPTAFYLCATLWTQYFGAGTRLSVL.

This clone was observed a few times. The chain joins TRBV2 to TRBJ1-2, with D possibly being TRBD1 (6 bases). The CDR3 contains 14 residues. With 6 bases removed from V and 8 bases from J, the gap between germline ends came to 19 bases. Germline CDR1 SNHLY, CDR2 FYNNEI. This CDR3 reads CASRGDTLMEGYTF. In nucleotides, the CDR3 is TGTGCCAGCAGAGGGGACACCCTTATGGAAGGCTACACCTTC.

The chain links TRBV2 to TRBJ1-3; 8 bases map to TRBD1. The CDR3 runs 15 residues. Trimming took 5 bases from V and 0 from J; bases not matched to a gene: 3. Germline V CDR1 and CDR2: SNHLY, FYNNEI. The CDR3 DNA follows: TGTGCCAGCAGTCGTGGGACAGGCTCTGGAAACACCATATATTTT. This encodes CASSRGTGSGNTIYF. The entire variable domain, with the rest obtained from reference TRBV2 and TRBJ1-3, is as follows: EPEVTQTPSHQVTQMGQEVILRCVPISNHLYFYWYRQILGQKVEFLVSFYNNEISEKSEIFDDQFSVERPDGSNFTLKIRSTKLEDSAMYFCASSRGTGSGNTIYFGEGSWLTVV.

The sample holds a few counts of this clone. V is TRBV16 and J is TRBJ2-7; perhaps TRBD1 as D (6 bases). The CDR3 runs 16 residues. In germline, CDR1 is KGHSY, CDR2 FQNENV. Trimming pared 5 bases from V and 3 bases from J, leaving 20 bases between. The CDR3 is CASSAREQGRNYEQYF. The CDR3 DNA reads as TGTGCCAGCAGCGCTCGAGAACAGGGCCGAAACTACGAGCAGTACTTC.

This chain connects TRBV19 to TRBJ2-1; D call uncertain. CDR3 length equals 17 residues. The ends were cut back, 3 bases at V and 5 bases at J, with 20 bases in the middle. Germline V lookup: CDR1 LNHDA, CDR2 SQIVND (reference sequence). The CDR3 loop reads CASSILPIFDKDNEQFF. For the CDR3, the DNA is TGTGCCAGTAGTATCCTCCCAATTTTTGACAAGGACAATGAGCAGTTCTTC.

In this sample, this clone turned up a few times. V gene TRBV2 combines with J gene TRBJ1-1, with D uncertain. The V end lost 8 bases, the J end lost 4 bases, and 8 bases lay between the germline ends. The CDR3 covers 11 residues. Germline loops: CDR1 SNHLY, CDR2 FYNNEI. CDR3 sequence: CASLLGTEAFF. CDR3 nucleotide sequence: TGTGCCAGCCTCCTCGGCACTGAAGCTTTCTTT.

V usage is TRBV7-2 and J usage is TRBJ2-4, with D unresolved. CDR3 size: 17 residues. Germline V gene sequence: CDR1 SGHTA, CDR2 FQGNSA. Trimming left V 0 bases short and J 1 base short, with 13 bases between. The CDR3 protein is CASSLAWRSQAKNIQYF. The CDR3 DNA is TGTGCCAGCAGCTTAGCGTGGCGGAGTCAGGCCAAAAACATTCAGTACTTC.

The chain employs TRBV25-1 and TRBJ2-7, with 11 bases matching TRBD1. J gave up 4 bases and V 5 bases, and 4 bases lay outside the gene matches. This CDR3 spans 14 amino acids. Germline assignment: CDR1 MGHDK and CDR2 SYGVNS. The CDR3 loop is CASSSGTGGYEQYF. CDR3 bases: TGTGCCAGCAGTTCCGGGACAGGGGGATACGAGCAGTACTTC.

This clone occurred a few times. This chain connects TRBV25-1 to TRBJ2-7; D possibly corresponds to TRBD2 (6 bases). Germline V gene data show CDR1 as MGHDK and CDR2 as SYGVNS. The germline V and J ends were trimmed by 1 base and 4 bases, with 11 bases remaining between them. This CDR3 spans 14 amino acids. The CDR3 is CASSEFRRGYEQYF. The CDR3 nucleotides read TGTGCCAGCAGTGAATTCCGGCGGGGTTACGAGCAGTACTTC.

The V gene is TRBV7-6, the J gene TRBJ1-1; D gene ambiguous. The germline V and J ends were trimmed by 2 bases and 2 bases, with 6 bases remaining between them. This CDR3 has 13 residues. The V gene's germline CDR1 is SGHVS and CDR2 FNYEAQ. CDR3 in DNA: TGTGCCAGCAGCTTAACCAGAAACACTGAAGCTTTCTTT. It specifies CASSLTRNTEAFF.

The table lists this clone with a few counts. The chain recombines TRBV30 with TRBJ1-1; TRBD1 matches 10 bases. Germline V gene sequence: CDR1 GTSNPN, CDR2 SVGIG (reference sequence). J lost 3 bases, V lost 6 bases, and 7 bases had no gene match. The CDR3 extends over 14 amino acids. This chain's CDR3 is CACDRDRGYTEAFF. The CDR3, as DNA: TGTGCCTGTGACAGGGACAGGGGATACACTGAAGCTTTCTTT.

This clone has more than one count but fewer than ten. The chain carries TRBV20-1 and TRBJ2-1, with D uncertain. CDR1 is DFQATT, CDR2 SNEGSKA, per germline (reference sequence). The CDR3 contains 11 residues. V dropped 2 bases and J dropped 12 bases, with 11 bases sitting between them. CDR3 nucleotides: TGCAGTGCTAGATTCCCCTTTGGGCAGTTCTTC. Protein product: CSARFPFGQFF.

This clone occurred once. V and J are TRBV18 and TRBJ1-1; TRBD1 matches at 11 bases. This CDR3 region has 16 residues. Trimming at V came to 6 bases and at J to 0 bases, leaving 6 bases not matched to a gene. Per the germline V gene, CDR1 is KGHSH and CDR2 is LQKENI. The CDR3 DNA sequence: TGTGCCAGCTCGCGGGGACAGGGGGTTATGAACACTGAAGCTTTCTTT. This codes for CASSRGQGVMNTEAFF. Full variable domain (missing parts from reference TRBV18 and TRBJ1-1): NAGVMQNPRHLVRRRGQEARLRCSPMKGHSHVYWYRQLPEEGLKFMVYLQKENIIDESGMPKERFSAEFPKEGPSILRIQQVVRGDSAAYFCASSRGQGVMNTEAFFGQGTRLTVV.

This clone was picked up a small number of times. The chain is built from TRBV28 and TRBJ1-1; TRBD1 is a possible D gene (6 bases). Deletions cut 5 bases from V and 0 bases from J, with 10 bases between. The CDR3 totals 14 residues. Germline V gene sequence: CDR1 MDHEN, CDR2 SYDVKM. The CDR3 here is CASSTGGVNTEAFF. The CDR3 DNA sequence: TGTGCCAGCAGTACCGGGGGCGTGAACACTGAAGCTTTCTTT.